These 14 T cell receptor beta chains came from one sample sequenced in a study of lymphopenia after photon versus proton radiotherapy. Using immunoSEQ multiplex PCR, the repertoire was profiled, and TCRdb retains in-frame clones only, with some absent. The sample records more than 70,000 clones, about 83% being singletons. The starting material was peripheral blood, obtained from a patient treated with proton-based radiotherapy. All receptors come from a man in his fifties or sixties with pancreatic cancer.

The chain uses TRBV6-5 and TRBJ1-2; D is perhaps TRBD1 (6 bases). CDR1 and CDR2 (germline): MNHEY, SVGAGI. There are 15 residues in the CDR3. The V end was cut by 4 bases, the J end by 8 bases, with 20 bases between. In DNA form, the CDR3 reads TGTGCCAGCAGTTCAGTGCATGGGGGGGCGCGGGGCTACACCTTC. The encoded protein is CASSSVHGGARGYTF.

The chain joins TRBV5-1 to TRBJ2-2; 9 nucleotides agree with TRBD1. Trimming cost V 6 bases and J 4 bases; bases outside gene matches: 4. CDR1 and CDR2 from the germline V gene are SGHRS and YFSETQ. The CDR3 is 14 amino acids. Here the CDR3 DNA reads TGCGCCAGCACCCGGGACAGGGCCACCGGGGAGCTGTTTTTT. It translates to CASTRDRATGELFF.

This clone was recorded only once. This sequence joins TRBV27 and TRBJ1-2; D is undetermined. The germline V gene encodes CDR1 MNHEY and CDR2 SMNVEV (reference sequence). Trimming shortened V by 6 bases and J by 2 bases, and 10 bases separated the two germline ends. CDR3 length equals 13 residues. CDR3: CASSAGSNYGYTF. The CDR3 nucleotides read TGTGCCAGCAGCGCGGGATCCAACTATGGCTACACCTTC.

The sample holds a few counts of this clone. The V gene is TRBV6-5, the J gene TRBJ1-5; D uncertain. Looked up from germline, CDR1 is MNHEY and CDR2 is SVGAGI. The V and J ends lost 0 bases and 6 bases respectively, with 6 bases between them. The CDR3 totals 13 residues. CDR3: CASSYSIGQPQHF. For the CDR3, the DNA is TGTGCCAGCAGTTACTCGATAGGTCAGCCCCAGCATTTT.

This clone was seen more than once but under ten times. The V call is TRBV19, the J call TRBJ2-7; D gene uncertain. Germline loops: CDR1 LNHDA, CDR2 SQIVND (reference sequence). This CDR3 region has 14 residues. V lost 5 bases to trimming and J lost 2 bases, with 13 bases between them. The CDR3 DNA sequence: TGTGCCAGTAGTCTCGTGGGCCAGACCTACGAGCAGTACTTC. Protein sequence: CASSLVGQTYEQYF.

The rearrangement uses TRBV7-2 and TRBJ2-1; 9 nucleotides align to TRBD2. CDR1 SGHTA and CDR2 FQGNSA come from the germline V gene. The CDR3 has 15 residues. The trim removed 5 bases at V and 7 bases at J, leaving 9 bases unmatched. In nucleotides, the CDR3 is TGTGCCAGCAGCCTATCCGGGACTAGCTGGAATGAGCAGTTCTTC. As protein: CASSLSGTSWNEQFF.

The chain carries TRBV4-1 and TRBJ2-3; 9 nucleotides agree with TRBD2. The CDR3 runs 15 residues. V lost 1 base and J lost 6; bases outside the gene matches: 5. CDR1 and CDR2 from the germline V gene are MGHRA and YSYEKL. CDR3 in amino acids: CASSQGLADWDTQYF. The CDR3 nucleotides read TGCGCCAGCAGCCAAGGACTAGCGGACTGGGATACGCAGTATTTT.

This chain connects TRBV29-1 to TRBJ2-3; no clear D gene. This CDR3 region has 13 residues. Trimming removed 5 bases from V and 2 bases from J, with 11 bases in between. Germline lookup yields CDR1 SQVTM and CDR2 ANQGSEA. CDR3 amino acids: CSVSASYTDTQYF. CDR3 DNA: TGCAGCGTTTCTGCTTCGTACACAGATACGCAGTATTTT.

This sequence joins TRBV7-9 and TRBJ2-3; TRBD1 might be the D (6 bases). Trimming stripped 1 base from V and 4 bases from J, with 15 bases between. This CDR3 has 16 residues. Per the germline V gene, CDR1 is SEHNR and CDR2 is FQNEAQ (reference sequence). As DNA, the CDR3 is TGTGCCAGCAGCTTAGGCGCCAGGGGTGAGGCAGATACGCAGTATTTT. Residues: CASSLGARGEADTQYF.

The rearrangement uses TRBV9 and TRBJ2-1; D not resolved. This CDR3 is built from 15 residues. The V end lost 2 bases, the J end lost 8 bases, and 17 bases lay between the germline ends. CDR1 is SGDLS and CDR2 is YYNGEE in the germline V gene. The DNA of the CDR3 is TGTGCCAGCAGCGTCCGAGGCGGTCGGAGCGATGAGCAGTTCTTC. Its protein product is CASSVRGGRSDEQFF.

This chain uses TRBV30 with TRBJ1-1, with a tentative D call TRBD1 (5 bases). The CDR3 totals 14 residues. Germline CDR1 and CDR2: GTSNPN and SVGIG (reference sequence). V shed 4 bases and J shed 4 bases, with 16 bases lying between them. CDR3: CAWTKVRVGTEAFF. In DNA, the CDR3 is TGTGCCTGGACCAAGGTCAGGGTTGGCACTGAAGCTTTCTTT.

This clone was detected once. The chain has TRBV27 and TRBJ2-7, with D perhaps given as TRBD1 or TRBD2 (5 bases each). CDR1 and CDR2 (germline): MNHEY, SMNVEV (reference sequence). The CDR3 is made up of 15 amino acids. With 4 bases removed from V and 3 bases from J, the gap between germline ends came to 16 bases. The CDR3 sequence: CASSSGTSLIYEQYF. In DNA, the CDR3 is TGTGCCAGCAGTTCCGGGACCTCCTTGATCTACGAGCAGTACTTC.

The chain carries TRBV11-2 and TRBJ2-3, with 9 nucleotides matching TRBD2. V dropped 0 bases and J dropped 5; count of bases not matched to a gene: 9. The germline V gene has CDR1 SGHAT and CDR2 FQNNGV. This CDR3 is 17 amino acids long. The CDR3 is CASSLEPASGTRDTQYF. In nucleotides, the CDR3 is TGTGCCAGCAGCTTAGAGCCGGCTAGCGGGACCCGAGATACGCAGTATTTT.

The J gene is TRBJ2-5, the V gene TRBV28, with no clear D. Germline V lookup: CDR1 MDHEN, CDR2 SYDVKM. Trimming took 1 base from V and 5 from J, leaving 5 bases between them. CDR3 size: 12 residues. Here the CDR3 reads CASSLLRETQYF. The CDR3 DNA follows: TGTGCCAGCAGTTTATTAAGGGAGACCCAGTACTTC.